This TCR beta chain was obtained from a study of T-cell reconstitution after alpha-beta-depleted transplantation in children. Study observations and caveats: About two months after transplant, alpha-beta T cells reportedly came from several hundred expanded graft clones. T cells produced anew were the main source of T-cell counts and diversity one year after transplant.

Preparation of the TCRbeta library involved a method that used unique molecular identifiers. TCRdb called the PCR reads again in MiXCR, with one record for every CDR3 protein. The sample has over 150,000 distinct CDR3 sequences, approximately 6.3% seen once. Remarks on this clonotype: The target antigen is unknown.

CDR1 is SGHRS and CDR2 is YFSETQ in the germline V gene. J was trimmed by 4 bases and V by 4 bases; bases with no gene match: 9. The CDR3 covers 16 residues. Sequencing used PBMCs, obtained before TCRalphabeta/CD19-depleted stem cell transplant. The chain carries TRBV5-1 and TRBJ2-3, with 10 bases aligning to TRBD2. The TCR sequence derives from a boy younger than 10 with acute lymphoblastic leukemia, due to receive a stem cell transplant. The CDR3 DNA reads TGCGCCAGCAGCCCCGTAGCTAGCGGGGGCGCAGATACGCAGTATTTT. It yields the protein CASSPVASGGADTQYF.